These 18 T cell receptor beta chains were sequenced from one sample in a study of cytomegalovirus exposure and HLA in healthy donors. The primer mix had 60 Vbeta and 13 Jbeta primers. Produced via immunoSEQ multiplex PCR; TCRdb's table is partial and in-frame only. The sample consists of around 220,000 clones, about 80% of them appearing once. The sequenced sample was PBMCs. The receptors were sampled from a man aged 18 to 30 in good health and CMV-seronegative.

In DNA form, the CDR3 reads TGTGCCAGCACGGGAGGGGCAATTAACTATGGCTACACCTTC. It is translated as CASTGGAINYGYTF. The chain carries TRBV2 and TRBJ1-2; perhaps TRBD1 as D (5 bases). There are 14 residues in the CDR3. The germline V and J ends were trimmed by 7 bases and 1 base, with 13 bases remaining between them. Germline CDR1 is SNHLY and CDR2 is FYNNEI.

This clone was counted a few times. V usage is TRBV28 and J usage is TRBJ2-3; 8 bases agree with TRBD1. The CDR3 has 16 residues. Losses at the gene ends were 5 bases for V and 1 base for J; bases not matched to a gene: 8. The germline gives CDR1 MDHEN, CDR2 SYDVKM. CDR3 sequence reads: CASSPQATGGTDTQYF. The CDR3 DNA reads TGTGCCAGCAGTCCCCAAGCGACAGGGGGCACAGATACGCAGTATTTT.

The chain joins TRBV6-5 to TRBJ1-6; perhaps TRBD1 as D (5 bases). The CDR3 has 15 residues. The germline gives CDR1 MNHEY, CDR2 SVGAGI. Trimming took 6 bases from V and 7 from J, leaving 16 bases between them. The CDR3 is CASRPGGEGNSPLHF. The CDR3 coding sequence is TGTGCCAGCAGGCCTGGGGGGGAAGGCAATTCACCCCTCCACTTT.

The rearrangement links TRBV6-5 to TRBJ1-1; the D is unclear. Germline CDR1 and CDR2: MNHEY and SVGAGI. Trimming pared 5 bases from V and 2 bases from J, leaving 12 bases between. The CDR3 has 14 residues. CDR3 nucleotide sequence: TGTGCCAGCAGTCGCCAGGCAGACAACACTGAAGCTTTCTTT. Its protein is CASSRQADNTEAFF.

Only one count was recorded for this clone. This chain links TRBV19 with TRBJ2-7; 8 bases match TRBD2. This CDR3 has 16 amino acids. The germline V gene has CDR1 LNHDA and CDR2 SQIVND (reference sequence). Trimming at V came to 5 bases and at J to 5 bases, leaving 14 bases not matched to a gene. The CDR3 protein is CASSRTRGASDDEQYF. The CDR3 region has the DNA TGTGCCAGTAGTCGAACGCGGGGGGCTAGCGACGACGAGCAGTACTTC.

In its sample, this clone was seen once. This chain joins TRBV4-3 and TRBJ2-5, with 11 positions matching TRBD2. This CDR3 comprises 18 residues. Germline V lookup: CDR1 LGHNA, CDR2 YSLEER. Trimming at V came to 1 base and at J to 2 bases, leaving 9 bases not matched to a gene. This CDR3 reads CASSQGSGGLAAQETQYF. The DNA for the CDR3 is TGCGCCAGCAGCCAAGGATCGGGGGGACTAGCGGCTCAAGAGACCCAGTACTTC.

The chain is built from TRBV7-2 and TRBJ1-2; D is unresolved. Trimming pared 5 bases from V and 5 bases from J, leaving 6 bases between. The germline V gene encodes CDR1 SGHTA and CDR2 FQGNSA. This CDR3 comprises 11 residues. This chain's CDR3 is CASSPGYGYTF. The CDR3 DNA reads as TGTGCCAGCAGCCCGGGGTATGGCTACACCTTC.

The V and J genes are TRBV29-1 and TRBJ2-3, with TRBD1 identical over 9 bases. Germline V gives CDR1 SQVTM, CDR2 ANQGSEA. The CDR3 is 15 residues long. The trim removed 3 bases at V and 2 bases at J, leaving 6 bases unmatched. This CDR3 reads CSVDRTGVYTDTQYF. The CDR3 DNA sequence: TGCAGCGTTGATCGGACAGGGGTGTACACAGATACGCAGTATTTT.

V and J are TRBV27 and TRBJ1-1, with D hard to call. V gave up 6 bases and J gave up 1 base, with 6 bases separating them. The CDR3 extends over 12 amino acids. The germline V gene encodes CDR1 MNHEY and CDR2 SMNVEV (reference sequence). CDR3 DNA: TGTGCCAGCAGGAACGGGAACACTGAAGCTTTCTTT. Translated, it gives CASRNGNTEAFF.

J is TRBJ1-2 and V is TRBV28; 9 nucleotides agree with TRBD1. There are 14 residues in the CDR3. Germline V lookup: CDR1 MDHEN, CDR2 SYDVKM. The junction had 6 bases not matched to a gene; V was cut back by 5 bases and J by 5 bases. The CDR3: CASSRTGARYGYTF. The CDR3, as DNA: TGTGCCAGCAGTCGGACAGGGGCACGGTATGGCTACACCTTC.

V usage is TRBV28 and J usage is TRBJ1-2, with 9 bases that match TRBD1. The J segment lost 6 bases and the V segment lost 5 bases, leaving 7 bases of the junction unmatched. Germline V CDR1 and CDR2: MDHEN, SYDVKM. The CDR3 is made up of 14 amino acids. The CDR3 nucleotides read TGTGCCAGCAGTCGGGACAGGGTGCGCCATGGCTACACCTTC. Residues: CASSRDRVRHGYTF.

CDR3 nucleotides: TGTGCCAGCAGTTACACGGGACAATCGAACACCGGGGAGCTGTTTTTT. Its protein is CASSYTGQSNTGELFF. The chain combines TRBV6-6 with TRBJ2-2, with D possibly TRBD1 on 6 matching bases. The length of the CDR3 is 16 residues. Trimming took 2 bases from V and 0 from J, leaving 10 bases between them. Germline values: CDR1 MNHNY, CDR2 SVGAGI (reference sequence).

The chain uses TRBV5-8 and TRBJ1-1; D not certain. Trimming cost V 2 bases and J 7 bases, with 6 bases left between them. The CDR3 extends over 11 amino acids. Germline-derived CDR1 and CDR2 are SGHTS and YDEGEE. Here the CDR3 reads CASSFVLEAFF. The CDR3, as DNA: TGTGCCAGCAGCTTTGTTCTTGAAGCTTTCTTT.

This sequence joins TRBV5-1 and TRBJ2-1; 11 bases agree with TRBD2. Germline loops: CDR1 SGHRS, CDR2 YFSETQ. The CDR3 extends over 15 amino acids. Trimming removed 7 bases from V and 4 bases from J; junction bases left unmatched: 7. The CDR3 region is CASFRGTSGYNEQFF. As DNA, the CDR3 is TGCGCCAGCTTTCGGGGGACTAGCGGATACAATGAGCAGTTCTTC.

The chain recombines TRBV5-1 with TRBJ2-7; 7 positions agree with TRBD1. After removal of 1 base from V and 3 bases from J, the junction contained 7 bases not matched to a gene. CDR1 is SGHRS, CDR2 YFSETQ, per germline. The CDR3 is 15 residues long. CDR3 sequence: CASSLLGQPIYEQYF. As DNA, the CDR3 is TGCGCCAGCAGCTTGTTGGGACAGCCCATCTACGAGCAGTACTTC.

This clone appeared once. This chain joins TRBV10-3 and TRBJ1-2; D perhaps matches TRBD1 (6 bases). The CDR3 runs to 13 residues. Per the germline V gene, CDR1 is ENHRY and CDR2 is SYGVKD. Deletions cut 1 base from V and 5 bases from J, with 8 bases between. This CDR3 reads CAISEWTEYGYTF. CDR3 coding DNA: TGTGCCATCAGTGAGTGGACAGAATATGGCTACACCTTC.

This clone appeared a few times. The chain employs TRBV9 and TRBJ2-7; 8 nucleotides align to TRBD2. Trimming at V came to 4 bases and at J to 3 bases, leaving 6 bases not matched to a gene. Germline V gene lookup returns CDR1 SGDLS and CDR2 YYNGEE. The CDR3 totals 14 residues. As DNA, the CDR3 is TGTGCCAGCAGCCCCAGGACTAGCAGCTACGAGCAGTACTTC. Translation: CASSPRTSSYEQYF. Full variable domain (remainder filled in from reference TRBV9 and TRBJ2-7): DSGVTQTPKHLITATGQRVTLRCSPRSGDLSVYWYQQSLDQGLQFLIQYYNGEERAKGNILERFSAQQFPDLHSELNLSSLELGDSALYFCASSPRTSSYEQYFGPGTRLTVT.

This clone appeared a few times. The gene calls are TRBV4-3 and TRBJ2-1; 7 bases are a match to TRBD2. This CDR3 contains 15 residues. The V gene's germline CDR1 is LGHNA and CDR2 YSLEER. With V trimmed by 1 base and J by 6 bases, 6 bases remained unmatched. CDR3 sequence (DNA): TGCGCCAGCAGCCAAGGTTCGGGGGGAATCAATGAGCAGTTCTTC. Its translation: CASSQGSGGINEQFF.